This T cell receptor (beta chain) was sequenced for a study of T cell changes during pregnancy in multiple sclerosis. TCRdb's copy holds only in-frame clones and misses some; the assay was immunoSEQ multiplex PCR. Of 45,000 to 60,000 clones in the sample, 91% were seen once. The CDR3 spans 19 residues. With V trimmed by 0 bases and J by 2 bases, 13 bases remained unmatched. Germline assignment: CDR1 MGHRA and CDR2 YSYEKL. Sequenced material: peripheral blood, taken after pregnancy. The sequence derives from a female donor in good health, enrolled as a control in a pregnancy study. This chain uses TRBV4-1 with TRBJ1-5; TRBD1 agrees at 7 bases. The CDR3 protein is CASSQDQGQFPGGNQPQHF. DNA of the CDR3: TGCGCCAGCAGCCAAGACCAGGGACAGTTTCCCGGAGGCAATCAGCCCCAGCATTTT.